This TCR beta chain was sequenced for a study of CD8 T cells in ankylosing spondylitis. Study observations and caveats: Matched synovial fluid from ankylosing spondylitis patients was reported to be enriched for disease-linked clones.

TCRdb re-analysed the 5' RACE reads in MiXCR, keeping a single row per CDR3 protein. This sample has 150,000 or so distinct CDR3 sequences, with roughly a third found just once. V was pared by 0 bases and J by 0 bases, with 11 bases between. The CDR3 length is 16 residues. Looked up from germline, CDR1 is DFQATT and CDR2 is SNEGSKA (reference sequence). As concerns this clonotype: The antigen is undetermined.

The TCR was taken from a male donor with ankylosing spondylitis. Sequenced input: synovial fluid, either unsorted or a sorted T cell fraction (not recorded which). This sequence joins TRBV20-1 and TRBJ1-4; D is ambiguous. This chain's CDR3 is CSARDPREATNEKLFF. In nucleotides, the CDR3 is TGCAGTGCTAGAGACCCCCGGGAAGCAACTAATGAAAAACTGTTTTTT.